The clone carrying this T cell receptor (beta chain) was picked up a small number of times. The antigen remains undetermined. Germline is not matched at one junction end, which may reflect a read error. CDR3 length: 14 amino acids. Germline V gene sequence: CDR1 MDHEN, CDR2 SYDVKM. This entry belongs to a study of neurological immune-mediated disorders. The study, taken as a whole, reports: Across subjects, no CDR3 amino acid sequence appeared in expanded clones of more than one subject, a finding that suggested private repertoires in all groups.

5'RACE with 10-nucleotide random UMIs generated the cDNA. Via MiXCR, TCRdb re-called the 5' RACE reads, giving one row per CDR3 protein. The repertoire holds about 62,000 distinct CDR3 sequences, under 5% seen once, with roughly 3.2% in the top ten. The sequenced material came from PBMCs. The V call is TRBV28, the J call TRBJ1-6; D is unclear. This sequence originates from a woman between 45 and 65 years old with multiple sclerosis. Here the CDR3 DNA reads TGTGCCAGCAAAGGTAGCTCCTATAATTCACCCCTCAACTTT. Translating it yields CASKGSSYNSPLNF.